Below, 28 T cell receptor beta chains from the same sample are listed, as sequenced in a study of blood T cell repertoires in COVID-19. TCRdb keeps only in-frame clones here, not all; method: immunoSEQ multiplex PCR. The sample includes 400,000 to 550,000 clones, around nine tenths seen only once; the top ten take just under 2%. The specimen sequenced was PBMCs or T cells enriched from blood (not recorded which). Source of these receptors: a woman under 30 with acute COVID-19.

The chain employs TRBV9 and TRBJ2-3, with TRBD2 as a possible D gene (6 bases). CDR3 size: 16 residues. The germline V gene encodes CDR1 SGDLS and CDR2 YYNGEE. Deletions cut 0 bases from V and 0 bases from J, with 11 bases between. Here the CDR3 reads CASSVVASASTDTQYF. Here the CDR3 DNA reads TGTGCCAGCAGCGTAGTGGCTAGCGCTAGCACAGATACGCAGTATTTT. The variable domain in full, completed from reference TRBV9 and TRBJ2-3, reads DSGVTQTPKHLITATGQRVTLRCSPRSGDLSVYWYQQSLDQGLQFLIQYYNGEERAKGNILERFSAQQFPDLHSELNLSSLELGDSALYFCASSVVASASTDTQYFGPGTRLTVL.

In the case of this clone: Other nucleotide sequences in the sample specify the same CDR3. The chain carries TRBV5-1 and TRBJ1-3, with 7 bases fitting TRBD1. Germline V gene sequence: CDR1 SGHRS, CDR2 YFSETQ. V lost 0 bases and J lost 4; bases outside the gene matches: 4. The CDR3 is 15 residues long. The CDR3 sequence: CASSLGQGVGNTIYF. CDR3 DNA: TGCGCCAGCAGCTTGGGACAGGGTGTCGGAAACACCATATATTTT.

A few counts support this clone. The chain joins TRBV7-9 to TRBJ2-3; 9 nucleotides line up with TRBD1. In germline, CDR1 is SEHNR, CDR2 FQNEAQ (reference sequence). With V trimmed by 5 bases and J by 4 bases, 10 bases remained unmatched. The CDR3 contains 16 residues. The CDR3 bases are TGTGCCAGCAGCCCATCCGGGACAGGGTGGGCAGATACGCAGTATTTT. It codes for CASSPSGTGWADTQYF.

This clone was picked up a small number of times. The rearrangement links TRBV29-1 to TRBJ2-1; 10 positions agree with TRBD2. CDR3 size: 14 residues. CDR1 and CDR2 from the germline V gene are SQVTM and ANQGSEA. CDR3 sequence reads: CTSSRASGSYEQFF. In nucleotides, the CDR3 is TGCACCTCTAGCCGGGCTAGCGGGAGCTATGAGCAGTTCTTC.

The V call is TRBV2, the J call TRBJ2-1; 8 positions match TRBD1. J gave up 8 bases and V 3 bases, and 3 bases lay outside the gene matches. The CDR3 loop spans 13 amino acids. Germline V gene sequence: CDR1 SNHLY, CDR2 FYNNEI. The CDR3 DNA is TGTGCCAGCAGTGACGGACAGGGCGATGAGCAGTTCTTC. It encodes CASSDGQGDEQFF.

This chain joins TRBV3-1 (or the pseudogene TRBV3-2) and TRBJ1-6, with D unresolved. V was trimmed by 2 bases and J by 10 bases, leaving 12 bases between them. Germline V CDR1 and CDR2: LGHDT, YNNKEL (reference sequence). This CDR3 is built from 14 residues. CDR3 DNA sequence: TGTGCCAGCAGCCAATTTACAGATCAATCACCCCTCCACTTT. It specifies CASSQFTDQSPLHF.

Here the CDR3 reads CASSIRASGISYEQYF. For the CDR3, the DNA is TGTGCCAGTAGTATCCGGGCTAGCGGTATCTCCTACGAGCAGTACTTC. This chain uses TRBV19 with TRBJ2-7; TRBD2 matches at 7 bases. The germline V gene encodes CDR1 LNHDA and CDR2 SQIVND (reference sequence). Trimming removed 3 bases from V and 0 bases from J; junction bases left unmatched: 8. The CDR3 is 16 amino acids.

The chain employs TRBV28 and TRBJ2-7; TRBD2 matches 10 bases. The CDR3 has 15 residues. CDR1 and CDR2 (germline): MDHEN, SYDVKM. V shed 4 bases and J 2 bases; nucleotides not matched to a gene: 5. The CDR3 DNA is TGTGCCAGCAGTTCCTGGACTAGCGGCGCCTACGAGCAGTACTTC. This translates into CASSSWTSGAYEQYF.

The V call is TRBV27, the J call TRBJ1-5; 8 nucleotides match TRBD1. Trimming took 2 bases from V and 5 from J; bases not matched to a gene: 5. The CDR3 covers 15 residues. The V gene's germline CDR1 is MNHEY and CDR2 SMNVEV (reference sequence). The CDR3 reads CASSLRSGGDQPQHF. The CDR3 nucleotides are TGTGCCAGCAGTTTAAGGTCAGGGGGCGATCAGCCCCAGCATTTT.

This clone was counted only a few times. The chain is built from TRBV10-3 and TRBJ1-4; 8 bases agree with TRBD1. V lost 6 bases and J lost 8; bases outside the gene matches: 5. This CDR3 contains 13 residues. The germline V gene has CDR1 ENHRY and CDR2 SYGVKD. CDR3 nucleotides: TGTGCCATCAGGGAGACAGGGGCGGAAAAACTGTTTTTT. Translating gives CAIRETGAEKLFF.

The chain joins TRBV28 to TRBJ1-3; D is possibly TRBD1 (6 bases). The CDR3 consists of 15 residues. Germline values: CDR1 MDHEN, CDR2 SYDVKM. Trimming shortened V by 10 bases and J by 0 bases, and 16 bases separated the two germline ends. The CDR3 DNA is TGTGCCACCTTCGAAGACAGGCGCTCTGGAAACACCATATATTTT. Its translation: CATFEDRRSGNTIYF. The variable domain in full, completed from reference TRBV28 and TRBJ1-3, reads DVKVTQSSRYLVKRTGEKVFLECVQDMDHENMFWYRQDPGLGLRLIYFSYDVKMKEKGDIPEGYSVSREKKERFSLILESASTNQTSMYLCATFEDRRSGNTIYFGEGSWLTVV.

The chain joins TRBV4-3 to TRBJ1-6; possible D gene TRBD1, 5 bases. Trimming left V 3 bases short and J 7 bases short, with 13 bases between. The germline CDR1 and CDR2 sequences are LGHNA and YSLEER. CDR3 length: 15 residues. The CDR3 here is CASSHRGQGNSPLHF. CDR3 coding DNA: TGCGCCAGCAGCCATCGAGGACAAGGGAATTCACCCCTCCACTTT.

The V call is TRBV3-1 (or the pseudogene TRBV3-2), the J call TRBJ2-2; 7 bases fit TRBD1. The J segment lost 2 bases and the V segment lost 5 bases, leaving 5 bases of the junction unmatched. The CDR3 sequence is 15 residues long. The germline V gene has CDR1 LGHDT and CDR2 YNNKEL (reference sequence). The CDR3 DNA follows: TGTGCCAGCAGCGACCGGGACAGAAACACCGGGGAGCTGTTTTTT. It codes for CASSDRDRNTGELFF.

This chain joins TRBV11-2 and TRBJ2-5; no firm D call. This CDR3 has 14 residues. The germline V gene has CDR1 SGHAT and CDR2 FQNNGV. Trimming took off 5 bases at V and 1 base at J, with 11 bases between the two ends. CDR3 sequence: CASSARLSQETQYF. The CDR3 DNA sequence: TGTGCCAGCAGCGCGAGACTTTCCCAAGAGACCCAGTACTTC.

This rearrangement joins TRBV7-7 to TRBJ2-1; 14 nucleotides agree with TRBD2. The V gene's germline CDR1 is SSHAT and CDR2 FNYEAQ (reference sequence). V shed 3 bases, J shed 9 bases, and the junction held 4 bases outside the gene matches. This CDR3 is built from 15 residues. The CDR3 DNA reads TGTGCCAGCAGCTTGGGACTAGCGGGAGTAAGTGAGCAGTTCTTC. Its protein is CASSLGLAGVSEQFF. Looking up the rest from reference TRBV7-7 and TRBJ2-1 gives the full variable domain: GAGVSQSPRYKVTKRGQDVTLRCDPISSHATLYWYQQALGQGPEFLTYFNYEAQPDKSGLPSDRFSAERPEGSISTLTIQRTEQRDSAMYRCASSLGLAGVSEQFFGPGTRLTVL.

The genes are TRBV18 and TRBJ2-5, with TRBD2 matching 8 bases. The CDR3 length is 15 residues. V was clipped by 3 bases and J by 2 bases; unmatched bases: 5. Germline CDR1 reads KGHSH; CDR2 reads LQKENI. The CDR3 nucleotides read TGTGCCAGCTCACCTCAGCGGGGGCCTCAAGAGACCCAGTACTTC. As protein: CASSPQRGPQETQYF.

The V call is TRBV7-9, the J call TRBJ2-1; TRBD1 might be the D (6 bases). The CDR3 has 14 amino acids. Germline-derived CDR1 and CDR2 are SEHNR and FQNEAQ (reference sequence). V gave up 2 bases and J gave up 8 bases, with 13 bases separating them. CDR3 amino acids: CASSLSGAGDEQFF. CDR3 coding DNA: TGTGCCAGCAGCTTATCAGGGGCTGGGGATGAGCAGTTCTTC.

This clone has a handful of counts. The chain is built from TRBV9 and TRBJ2-2; no reliable D call. The CDR3 contains 15 residues. The germline CDR1 and CDR2 sequences are SGDLS and YYNGEE. V lost 4 bases, J lost 7 bases, and 17 bases lay in between. CDR3 residues: CASSPDLGYNGELFF. CDR3 DNA sequence: TGTGCCAGCAGCCCCGATTTGGGCTATAACGGGGAGCTGTTTTTT.

This clone was seen only once. The chain joins TRBV9 to TRBJ2-1; D is ambiguous. The ends were cut back, 2 bases at V and 7 bases at J, with 22 bases in the middle. The CDR3 runs to 17 residues. CDR1 and CDR2 from the germline V gene are SGDLS and YYNGEE. In DNA form, the CDR3 reads TGTGCCAGCAGCGTCCCCGCCCCGGAAAGCAGAGCGAATGAGCAGTTCTTC. It yields the protein CASSVPAPESRANEQFF.

The chain employs TRBV29-1 and TRBJ1-3; D is possibly TRBD1 (5 bases). V gave up 5 bases and J gave up 4 bases, with 9 bases separating them. The CDR3 is made up of 12 amino acids. From germline, CDR1 is SQVTM and CDR2 ANQGSEA. In nucleotides, the CDR3 is TGCAGCGTTCCAGGGTCAGGAAACACCATATATTTT. It encodes CSVPGSGNTIYF.

The chain carries TRBV5-5 and TRBJ1-5; D call uncertain. Germline CDR1 and CDR2: SGHKS and YYEKEE (reference sequence). The CDR3 is 14 residues long. V dropped 7 bases and J dropped 0 bases, with 11 bases sitting between them. CDR3 nucleotide sequence: TGTGCCAGCTCCGACACTTATAGCAATCAGCCCCAGCATTTT. It is translated as CASSDTYSNQPQHF. Drawing the rest from reference TRBV5-5 and TRBJ1-5, the complete variable domain is DAGVTQSPTHLIKTRGQQVTLRCSPISGHKSVSWYQQVLGQGPQFIFQYYEKEERGRGNFPDRFSARQFPNYSSELNVNALLLGDSALYLCASSDTYSNQPQHFGDGTRLSIL.

The V call is TRBV7-2, the J call TRBJ2-7; TRBD2 matches 9 bases. CDR3 length: 14 amino acids. After removal of 1 base from V and 2 bases from J, the junction contained 0 bases not matched to a gene. Germline CDR1 and CDR2: SGHTA and FQGNSA. The CDR3 loop reads CASSLVAGAYEQYF. Here the CDR3 DNA reads TGTGCCAGCAGCTTAGTAGCGGGAGCCTACGAGCAGTACTTC.

The chain is built from TRBV6-5 and TRBJ1-1; D is unclear. V was cut by 1 base and J by 1 base, with 4 bases left in between. The CDR3 consists of 13 residues. CDR1 and CDR2 from the germline V gene are MNHEY and SVGAGI. Here the CDR3 reads CASSYFQNTEAFF. The CDR3 region has the DNA TGTGCCAGCAGTTACTTCCAGAACACTGAAGCTTTCTTT.

Here the CDR3 reads CASSLSSGGGETQYF. The CDR3 DNA reads TGTGCCAGCAGCCTCTCAAGTGGGGGAGGGGAGACCCAGTACTTC. The V and J genes are TRBV2 and TRBJ2-5, with 7 bases lining up with TRBD2. CDR1 SNHLY and CDR2 FYNNEI come from the germline V gene. J was trimmed by 5 bases and V by 6 bases; bases with no gene match: 12. The CDR3 contains 15 residues.

The genes are TRBV10-3 and TRBJ2-2; possibly TRBD1 for D (5 bases). The CDR3 totals 15 residues. The germline V gene encodes CDR1 ENHRY and CDR2 SYGVKD. V was clipped by 3 bases and J by 7 bases, with 15 bases between them. The CDR3 DNA sequence: TGTGCCATCAGTGAATCCTGGACATCGGGCGGGGAGCTGTTTTTT. This codes for CAISESWTSGGELFF.

V usage is TRBV5-1 and J usage is TRBJ2-7, with D uncertain. The CDR3 spans 14 residues. Germline V gene data show CDR1 as SGHRS and CDR2 as YFSETQ. The V end was cut by 2 bases, the J end by 0 bases, with 9 bases between. The CDR3 nucleotides read TGCGCCAGCAGCTTCGGTGAAAGCTCCTACGAGCAGTACTTC. Protein: CASSFGESSYEQYF.

This rearrangement joins TRBV12-5 to TRBJ1-4; D might be TRBD1 (5 bases). This CDR3 is 12 amino acids long. Trimming shortened V by 1 base and J by 14 bases, and 11 bases separated the two germline ends. The V gene's germline CDR1 is LGHNT and CDR2 FRNRAP. CDR3 bases: TGTGCTAGTGGTTTGGGTCGACAGTCCCTGTTTTTT. It is translated as CASGLGRQSLFF.

This clone was seen only once. This chain uses TRBV30 with TRBJ2-1; TRBD2 matches 13 bases. V shed 3 bases and J 4 bases; nucleotides not matched to a gene: 3. Germline CDR1 is GTSNPN and CDR2 is SVGIG (reference sequence). CDR3 length: 15 residues. In nucleotides, the CDR3 is TGTGCCTGGAGCGGGACTAGCGGGGCATACAATGAGCAGTTCTTC. Its protein product is CAWSGTSGAYNEQFF.